These 8 T cell receptor beta chains originate from one sample sequenced in a study of T cell clones after liver transplantation (dated by TCRdb to between 2018 and 2021). What this sample's time point label stands for: pre-transplant. The protocol used for the library was the immunoSEQ multiplex PCR assay. TCRdb obtained this table from immuneACCESS and retained in-frame rearrangements with V and J assigned. These tables miss some clones; where compared with another copy, unresolved V genes account for less than half of the shortfall, and the remainder is unexplained. The sample data list 12,000 to 15,000 clones, and 92% of these were observed just once. Jointly, the top ten make up under 55% of the sample. The specimen was CD8+ T cells from blood, collected before liver transplant. The receptors here all came from a human donor who received a liver transplant.

The rearrangement links TRBV2 to TRBJ2-2, with D hard to call. With 1 base removed from V and 0 bases from J, the gap between germline ends came to 12 bases. The V gene's germline CDR1 is SNHLY and CDR2 FYNNEI. The CDR3 covers 17 residues. The CDR3 loop reads CASSEDNRSTNTGELFF. The DNA of the CDR3 is TGTGCCAGCAGTGAAGATAACAGATCCACGAACACCGGGGAGCTGTTTTTT.

CDR3 sequence: CAWSGTGAQYNEQFF. The CDR3 region has the DNA TGTGCCTGGAGTGGGACGGGGGCACAATACAATGAGCAGTTCTTC. This chain links TRBV30 with TRBJ2-1, with D perhaps matching TRBD1 or TRBD2 (6 bases each). The germline V gene has CDR1 GTSNPN and CDR2 SVGIG (reference sequence). The V end lost 1 base, the J end lost 4 bases, and 14 bases lay between the germline ends. The CDR3 sequence is 15 residues long.

This chain uses TRBV28 with TRBJ2-7, with TRBD1 identical over 8 bases. The CDR3 length is 15 residues. J gave up 3 bases and V 1 base, and 5 bases lay outside the gene matches. CDR1 MDHEN and CDR2 SYDVKM come from the germline V gene. The CDR3 nucleotides read TGTGCCAGCAGTTTATTACCCGGGACAGGCTACGAGCAGTACTTC. Amino acids: CASSLLPGTGYEQYF.

The rearrangement uses TRBV6-5 and TRBJ2-3; maybe TRBD1 (6 bases). Germline-derived CDR1 and CDR2 are MNHEY and SVGAGI. The CDR3 sequence is 14 residues long. The V end lost 5 bases, the J end lost 4 bases, and 13 bases lay between the germline ends. CDR3 in DNA: TGTGCCAGCAGTCCACAGGGTATAGCAGATACGCAGTATTTT. This sequence encodes CASSPQGIADTQYF.

The chain recombines TRBV28 with TRBJ1-1; possibly TRBD1 for D (5 bases). The CDR3 spans 14 residues. Per the germline V gene, CDR1 is MDHEN and CDR2 is SYDVKM. V was pared by 7 bases and J by 3 bases, with 15 bases between. In DNA form, the CDR3 reads TGTGCCAGCACGCCGGGGGGGGAGGACACTGAAGCTTTCTTT. Translation: CASTPGGEDTEAFF.

The rearrangement uses TRBV19 and TRBJ1-1, with D possibly TRBD1 on 6 matching bases. Germline V CDR1 and CDR2: LNHDA, SQIVND (reference sequence). The V gene lost 7 bases and the J gene lost 0 bases, with 21 bases spanning the gap. This CDR3 has 17 residues. This CDR3 is CASIERTEFSMNTEAFF. CDR3 nucleotide sequence: TGTGCCAGTATCGAAAGGACAGAATTTAGCATGAACACTGAAGCTTTCTTT.

In its sample, this clone was seen a few times. V is TRBV27 and J is TRBJ1-2; 7 positions match TRBD1. The CDR3 covers 14 residues. V lost 6 bases, J lost 4 bases, and 8 bases stayed unmatched. Germline-derived CDR1 and CDR2 are MNHEY and SMNVEV (reference sequence). CDR3 in DNA: TGTGCCAGCAGCGCCGTCGGGGACAGCTATGGCTACACCTTC. This codes for CASSAVGDSYGYTF.

This chain links TRBV6-6 with TRBJ1-1; no firm D call. The CDR3 is 15 amino acids. The germline CDR1 and CDR2 sequences are MNHNY and SVGAGI (reference sequence). Trimming took off 2 bases at V and 4 bases at J, with 14 bases between the two ends. In DNA, the CDR3 is TGTGCCAGCAGTTACCAAGCAATTGGAGGCACTGAAGCTTTCTTT. Translating gives CASSYQAIGGTEAFF.